The text below deals with one T cell receptor beta chain. A few counts support this clonotype. What antigen it recognizes has not been identified. The record has no base qualities; no much larger clone is one base away. This sample is part of a study of regulatory T cells in long-lasting Graves disease (dated by TCRdb to about 2021). In terms of the full investigation: Patients with newly diagnosed Graves' disease had been on antithyroid drugs for under 3 months. Persistent Graves' disease patients were compared with newly diagnosed Graves' disease patients by peripheral blood TCR sequencing and RNA sequencing. The study was registered as a clinical trial and conducted in China. A total of about 35 samples underwent TCR sequencing: about 13 from persistent and roughly 20 from newly diagnosed Graves' disease patients.

Reading from cysteine to phenylalanine, the CDR3 counts 12 amino acids. The CDR3 DNA has 36 bases and is translated from base 1. V loses 0 bases, J loses 6 bases, and the germline ends lie 6 bases apart. From a lookup of the germline V gene (reference sequence), CDR1 and CDR2 are SEHNR and FQNEAQ. The library relied on multiplex PCR. This sample was sequenced with an Illumina HiSeq 4000. TCR beta libraries were built with iRepertoire HTBI primers and Arm-PCR amplification of CDR3 regions. PCR products were gel purified before sequencing. Per the source publication's procedure: Across samples, roughly 60 TRBV and 14 TRBJ segments were identified and used for gene usage analysis of CDR3 amino acid clonotypes. COPE and FqMerger were used to merge the filtered high-quality paired reads into contigs. BLAST was used to align contigs to IMGT TRBV, TRBD and TRBJ reference genes, and CDR3 was defined according to IMGT. Any clonotype with a frequency above 0.1% was classified as a highly expanded clone. Shannon entropy served as the measure of repertoire diversity, while the Gini coefficient captured V-J evenness. Clonotypes shared by more than one individual were considered public. TCRdb reprocessing: public reads trimmed at Q25 with fastp, clones called with MiXCR, in-frame beta chains kept. Records with the same CDR3 protein are collapsed into one entry carrying the most frequent genes and DNA. The V and J calls shown here were made by TCRdb, not taken from the authors' results. A total of roughly 350,000 distinct CDR3 sequences appear in this sample, over 15% of them only once. Together, the top ten hold roughly 27% of the sample.

In the paper's terms, the time point label means: newly diagnosed GD, antithyroid drugs for less than 3 months. RNA was extracted from PBMCs in TRIzol for both TCR sequencing and RNA sequencing. The diagnosis of Graves' disease followed American Thyroid Association guidelines. The patients came from an endocrinology department in Xi'an, China. Each patient gave about 8.1 milliliters of peripheral blood, collected in an EDTA anticoagulant tube. Ficoll Paque Plus density gradient separation was used to isolate PBMCs, and no further T cell sorting was performed. An Agilent 2100 Bioanalyzer and agarose gel were used to check RNA quality, and a NanoDrop 2000 was used to measure RNA concentration. Overall results and qualifications from the work: As a limitation, the authors acknowledged that the small sample size may reduce accuracy. Sequencing and analysis were restricted to the TCR beta chain. Persistent patients shared more public clonotypes among themselves (around 3,000) than newly diagnosed patients did (roughly 910). Because the primary lesion, thyroid tissue, could not be accessed, the study looked at peripheral blood alone. Lower TCR Shannon entropy and fewer highly expanded clones were observed in persistent Graves' disease patients than in newly diagnosed patients, which suggested clonal expansion. TRBV28, TRBJ1-2 and TRBJ2-5 were preferentially used in persistent disease, while TRBV20-1 and TRBJ2-1 were favored in newly diagnosed disease.

These data also featured in a second study, about T cells in Graves' hyperthyroidism and ophthalmopathy. Drawing on the second study: A patient counted as having stable Graves' hyperthyroidism if no progression to ophthalmopathy occurred over 18 months of follow-up. The hyperthyroidism patients were between 18 and 65 years old and newly diagnosed, with a disease duration of less than 2 months. Patients with uncontrolled infections, other autoimmune diseases, pregnancy or lactation were excluded. Diagnoses relied on clinical symptoms, serum thyroxine and TRAb, thyroid ultrasound and orbital computed tomography. A first-round RT-PCR of the TCR CDR3 used the HTBI primer set with the Qiagen OneStep RT-PCR kit. Most expanded thyroid clonotypes (frequency above 0.001) were also detected in blood, suggesting blood repertoires may reflect thyroid immune responses. A 13 V-J signature model separated ophthalmopathy from stable hyperthyroidism, with about 88% sensitivity and just under 84% specificity in cross-validation and 80%/75% in testing. In validation, the model predicted progression to ophthalmopathy a median of approximately 6.3 months before onset, with about 70% sensitivity and nearly 75% specificity. TCR V-J signatures able to tell the groups apart were searched for in a discovery cohort of some 100 patients, of whom more than 40 had Graves' ophthalmopathy and under 65 had stable Graves' hyperthyroidism. Prospective prediction of ophthalmopathy was tested in an independent validation cohort consisting of 18 hyperthyroidism patients and around 16 patients who later progressed to ophthalmopathy. The roughly 94 discovery patients were randomly split 7:3 into training and test sets. The study also compared thyroid tissue and blood T-cell repertoires from about six Graves' hyperthyroidism patients. Once sampling was done, hyperthyroidism patients were given methimazole at a starting dose of 30 mg daily, whereas ophthalmopathy patients were given high-dose intravenous methylprednisolone. A second multiplex PCR round built the libraries, followed by size selection and purification. Sequencing of the libraries was done on an Illumina HiSeq2000 using paired-end 100 bp reads. SOAPnuke was used to process the raw data, removing reads that contained adapters or uncalled bases, had a mean Phred below 15, or lacked an exact match to the constant primer or identifier. COPE v1.2.5 was used to merge high-quality paired reads, and clonotypes were defined as unique nucleotide sequences. Clonotypes were aligned to IMGT TRBV, TRBD and TRBJ reference segments using MiTCR v1.1. Only V-J combinations with frequency above 0.0001, covering 99% to 99.2% of repertoires, were analysed. A TCS score was defined as the ratio between F50 (clonal expansion) and ExV (chaos), using BLOSUM62-based TCRdist between CDR3 peptides within each V-J. Welch's t-statistics and random forest reduced roughly 530 V-J features to about 12, which were used in a naive Bayes classifier (R e1071). Sample size was not statistically predetermined, and investigators were not blinded to group allocation. The paper reports TCR Vbeta CDR3 sequencing of some 140 peripheral blood samples: 43 ophthalmopathy, about 75 hyperthyroidism and around 17 progressor patients.

This receptor was taken from a man aged 35 to 55 with Graves disease. Donor details come from another sample of the same person, matched by shared clones. The starting material was peripheral blood mononuclear cells (PBMCs), obtained at new diagnosis, from a patient treated with antithyroid drugs. The V and J segments used are TRBV7-9 and TRBJ2-7; the D gene cannot be resolved reliably. The DNA sequence is TGTGCCAGCAGCTTAGCGGGGATCGAGCAGTACTTC. This encodes CASSLAGIEQYF.